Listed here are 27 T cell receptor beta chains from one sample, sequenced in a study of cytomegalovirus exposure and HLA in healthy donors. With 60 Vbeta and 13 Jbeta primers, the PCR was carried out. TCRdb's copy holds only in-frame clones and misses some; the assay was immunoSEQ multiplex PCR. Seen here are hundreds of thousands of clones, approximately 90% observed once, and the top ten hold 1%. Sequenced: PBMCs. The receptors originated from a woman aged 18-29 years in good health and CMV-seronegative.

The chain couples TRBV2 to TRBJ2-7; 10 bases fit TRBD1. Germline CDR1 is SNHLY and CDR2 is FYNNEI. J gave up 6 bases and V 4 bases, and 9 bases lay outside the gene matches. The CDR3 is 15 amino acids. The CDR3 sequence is CASSVGTGVLGEQYF. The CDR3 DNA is TGTGCCAGCAGTGTTGGGACAGGGGTTTTAGGCGAGCAGTACTTC. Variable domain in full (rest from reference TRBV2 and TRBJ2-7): EPEVTQTPSHQVTQMGQEVILRCVPISNHLYFYWYRQILGQKVEFLVSFYNNEISEKSEIFDDQFSVERPDGSNFTLKIRSTKLEDSAMYFCASSVGTGVLGEQYFGPGTRLTVT.

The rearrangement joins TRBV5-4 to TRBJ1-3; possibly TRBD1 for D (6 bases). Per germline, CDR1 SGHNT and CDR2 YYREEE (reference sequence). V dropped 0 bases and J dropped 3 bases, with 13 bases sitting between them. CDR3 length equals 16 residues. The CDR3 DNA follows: TGTGCCAGCAGCTTGGATGGGGGCGCCGGTGGAAACACCATATATTTT. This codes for CASSLDGGAGGNTIYF.

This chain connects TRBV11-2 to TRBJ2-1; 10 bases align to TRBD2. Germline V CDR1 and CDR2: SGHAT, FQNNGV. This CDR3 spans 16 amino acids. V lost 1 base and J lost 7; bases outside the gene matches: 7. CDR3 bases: TGTGCCAGCAGCTTAGTGCTAGCGGGGGCGGGGAATGAGCAGTTCTTC. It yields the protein CASSLVLAGAGNEQFF.

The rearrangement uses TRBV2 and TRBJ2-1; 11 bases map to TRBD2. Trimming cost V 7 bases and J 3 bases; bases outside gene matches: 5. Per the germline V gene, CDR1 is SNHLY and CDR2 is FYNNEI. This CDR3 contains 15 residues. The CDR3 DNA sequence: TGTGCCAGCACTAGGGGACTAGCGGACTACAATGAGCAGTTCTTC. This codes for CASTRGLADYNEQFF.

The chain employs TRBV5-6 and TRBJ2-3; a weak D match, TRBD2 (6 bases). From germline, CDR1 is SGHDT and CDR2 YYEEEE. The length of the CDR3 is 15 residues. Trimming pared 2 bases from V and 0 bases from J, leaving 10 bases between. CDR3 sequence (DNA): TGTGCCAGCAGCTTAAGCGGGCCTAGCACAGATACGCAGTATTTT. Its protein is CASSLSGPSTDTQYF.

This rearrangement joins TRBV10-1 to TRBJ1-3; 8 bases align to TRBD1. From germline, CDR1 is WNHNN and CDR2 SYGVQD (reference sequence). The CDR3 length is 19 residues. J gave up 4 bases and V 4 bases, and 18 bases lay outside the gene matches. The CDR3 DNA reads TGCGCCAGCAGTGTATTGGAAGATCGAGCAGGGGGCACGGGAAACACCATATATTTT. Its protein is CASSVLEDRAGGTGNTIYF.

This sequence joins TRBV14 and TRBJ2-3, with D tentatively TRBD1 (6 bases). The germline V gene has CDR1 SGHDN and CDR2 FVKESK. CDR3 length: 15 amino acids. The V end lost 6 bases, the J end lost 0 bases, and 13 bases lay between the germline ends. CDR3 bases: TGTGCCAGCAGGAAGGACAGCTGGAGCACAGATACGCAGTATTTT. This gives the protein CASRKDSWSTDTQYF.

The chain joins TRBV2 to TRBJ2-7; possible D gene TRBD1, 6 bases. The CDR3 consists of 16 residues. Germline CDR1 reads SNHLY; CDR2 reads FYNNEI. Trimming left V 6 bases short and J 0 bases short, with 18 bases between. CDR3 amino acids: CASRALDRQNSYEQYF. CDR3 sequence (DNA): TGTGCCAGCAGGGCCCTTGACAGGCAAAACTCCTACGAGCAGTACTTC.

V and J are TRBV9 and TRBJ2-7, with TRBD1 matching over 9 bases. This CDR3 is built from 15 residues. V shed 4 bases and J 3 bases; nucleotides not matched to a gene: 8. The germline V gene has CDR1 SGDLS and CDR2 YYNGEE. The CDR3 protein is CASSLTGTGHYEQYF. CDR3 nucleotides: TGTGCCAGCAGCTTAACCGGGACAGGGCACTACGAGCAGTACTTC. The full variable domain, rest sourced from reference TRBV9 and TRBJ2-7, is DSGVTQTPKHLITATGQRVTLRCSPRSGDLSVYWYQQSLDQGLQFLIQYYNGEERAKGNILERFSAQQFPDLHSELNLSSLELGDSALYFCASSLTGTGHYEQYFGPGTRLTVT.

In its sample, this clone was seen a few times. The chain's CDR3 is CASSLIRSYNEQFF. CDR3 coding DNA: TGTGCCAGCAGCTTGATCAGGTCCTACAATGAGCAGTTCTTC. This chain joins TRBV5-6 and TRBJ2-1, with no clear D. This CDR3 comprises 14 residues. Germline V gene lookup returns CDR1 SGHDT and CDR2 YYEEEE. Trimming removed 1 base at V and 1 base at J, with 6 bases between.

The CDR3 reads CASSLRRNQPQHF. CDR3 sequence (DNA): TGTGCCAGCAGCTTGCGGAGGAATCAGCCCCAGCATTTT. The chain has TRBV5-6 and TRBJ1-5; D is unresolved. CDR1 and CDR2 (germline): SGHDT, YYEEEE. This CDR3 contains 13 residues. V dropped 1 base and J dropped 4 bases, with 6 bases sitting between them.

The CDR3 DNA is TGTGCCAGCAGCCAAGATCGTAGCGTTTCGGCCTACGAGCAGTACTTC. It yields the protein CASSQDRSVSAYEQYF. The V gene is TRBV4-2, the J gene TRBJ2-7, with a possible D match to TRBD2 (5 bases). The CDR3 has 16 residues. Germline V gene sequence: CDR1 LGHNA, CDR2 YNFKEQ. The germline V and J ends were trimmed by 0 bases and 2 bases, with 14 bases remaining between them.

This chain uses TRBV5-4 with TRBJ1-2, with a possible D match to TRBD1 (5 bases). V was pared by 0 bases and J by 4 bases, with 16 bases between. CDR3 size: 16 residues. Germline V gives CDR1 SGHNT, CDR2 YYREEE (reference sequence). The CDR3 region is CASSLAKEGWSYGYTF. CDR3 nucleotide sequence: TGTGCCAGCAGCTTGGCCAAGGAGGGGTGGAGCTATGGCTACACCTTC.

The CDR3, as DNA: TGTGCCAGCGGCGGGGGGTATCGCAATCAGCCCCAGCATTTT. It is translated as CASGGGYRNQPQHF. The J gene is TRBJ1-5, the V gene TRBV28; possible D gene TRBD1, 5 bases. Deletions cut 8 bases from V and 2 bases from J, with 13 bases between. Germline V gene lookup returns CDR1 MDHEN and CDR2 SYDVKM. The CDR3 sequence is 14 residues long. The full variable domain, its missing parts supplied by reference TRBV28 and TRBJ1-5, is DVKVTQSSRYLVKRTGEKVFLECVQDMDHENMFWYRQDPGLGLRLIYFSYDVKMKEKGDIPEGYSVSREKKERFSLILESASTNQTSMYLCASGGGYRNQPQHFGDGTRLSIL.

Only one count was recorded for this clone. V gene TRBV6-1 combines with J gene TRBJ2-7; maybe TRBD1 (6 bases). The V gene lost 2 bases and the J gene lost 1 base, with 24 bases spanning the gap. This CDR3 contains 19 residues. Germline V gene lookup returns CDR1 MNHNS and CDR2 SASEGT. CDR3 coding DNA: TGTGCCAGCAGTGAACCGACCTCGGGATATTTACAGGGATCCTACGAGCAGTACTTC. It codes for CASSEPTSGYLQGSYEQYF.

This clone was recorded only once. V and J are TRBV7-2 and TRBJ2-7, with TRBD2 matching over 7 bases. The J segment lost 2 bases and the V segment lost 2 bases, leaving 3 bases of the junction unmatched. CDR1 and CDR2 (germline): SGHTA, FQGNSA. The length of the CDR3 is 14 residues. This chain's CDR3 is CASSLSGTTYEQYF. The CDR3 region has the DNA TGTGCCAGCAGCTTATCCGGGACTACCTACGAGCAGTACTTC.

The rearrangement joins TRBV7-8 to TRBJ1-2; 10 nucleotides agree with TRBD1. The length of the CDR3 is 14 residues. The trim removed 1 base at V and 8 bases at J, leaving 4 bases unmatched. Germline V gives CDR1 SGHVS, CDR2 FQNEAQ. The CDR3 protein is CASSLETGGLGYTF. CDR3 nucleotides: TGTGCCAGCAGCTTAGAGACAGGGGGCCTCGGCTACACCTTC.

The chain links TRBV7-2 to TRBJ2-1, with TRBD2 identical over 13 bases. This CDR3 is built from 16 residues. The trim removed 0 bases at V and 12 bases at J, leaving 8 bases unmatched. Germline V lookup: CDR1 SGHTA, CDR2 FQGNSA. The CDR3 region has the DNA TGTGCCAGCAGCTTAGCCGGGACTAGCGGGAATCGAAGGCAGTTCTTC. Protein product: CASSLAGTSGNRRQFF.

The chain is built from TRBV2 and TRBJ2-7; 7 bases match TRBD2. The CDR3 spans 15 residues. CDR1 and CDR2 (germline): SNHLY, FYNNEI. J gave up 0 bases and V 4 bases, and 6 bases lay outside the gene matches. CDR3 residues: CASSARAGSSYEQYF. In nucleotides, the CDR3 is TGTGCCAGCAGTGCACGAGCGGGAAGCTCCTACGAGCAGTACTTC. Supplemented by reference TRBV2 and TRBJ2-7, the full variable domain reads EPEVTQTPSHQVTQMGQEVILRCVPISNHLYFYWYRQILGQKVEFLVSFYNNEISEKSEIFDDQFSVERPDGSNFTLKIRSTKLEDSAMYFCASSARAGSSYEQYFGPGTRLTVT.

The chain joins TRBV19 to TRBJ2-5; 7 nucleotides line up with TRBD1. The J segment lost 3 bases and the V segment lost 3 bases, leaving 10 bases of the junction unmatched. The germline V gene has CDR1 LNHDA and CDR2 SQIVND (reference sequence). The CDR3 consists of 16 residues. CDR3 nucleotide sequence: TGTGCCAGTAGTATCGTAGTAAAGACAGGGAAAGAGACCCAGTACTTC. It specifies CASSIVVKTGKETQYF.

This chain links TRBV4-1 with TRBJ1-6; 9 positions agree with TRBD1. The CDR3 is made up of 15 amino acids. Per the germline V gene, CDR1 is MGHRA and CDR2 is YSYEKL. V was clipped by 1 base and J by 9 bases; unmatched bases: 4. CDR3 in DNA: TGCGCCAGCAGCCAAGTACAGGGGGCCAGTTCACCCCTCCACTTT. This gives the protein CASSQVQGASSPLHF.

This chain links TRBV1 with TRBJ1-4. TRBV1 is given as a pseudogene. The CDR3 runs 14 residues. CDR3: CTSSLGGTNEKLFF. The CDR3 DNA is TGCACCAGCAGCCTTGGGGGGACTAATGAAAAACTGTTTTTT.

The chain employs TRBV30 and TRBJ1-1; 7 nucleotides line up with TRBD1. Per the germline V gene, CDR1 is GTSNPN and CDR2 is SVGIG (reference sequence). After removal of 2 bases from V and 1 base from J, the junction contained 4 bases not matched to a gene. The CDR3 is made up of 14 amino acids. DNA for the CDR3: TGTGCCTGGAGTCCGGGACAGAAGAACACTGAAGCTTTCTTT. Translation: CAWSPGQKNTEAFF. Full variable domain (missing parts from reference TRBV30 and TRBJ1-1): SQTIHQWPATLVQPVGSPLSLECTVEGTSNPNLYWYRQAAGRGLQLLFYSVGIGQISSEVPQNLSASRPQDRQFILSSKKLLLSDSGFYLCAWSPGQKNTEAFFGQGTRLTVV.

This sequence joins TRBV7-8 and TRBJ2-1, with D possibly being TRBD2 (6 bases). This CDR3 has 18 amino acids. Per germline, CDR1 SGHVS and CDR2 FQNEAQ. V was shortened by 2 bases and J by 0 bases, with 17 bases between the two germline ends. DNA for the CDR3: TGTGCCAGCAGCTTACCCGCGAGCGGGCTAAGCTCCTACAATGAGCAGTTCTTC. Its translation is CASSLPASGLSSYNEQFF.

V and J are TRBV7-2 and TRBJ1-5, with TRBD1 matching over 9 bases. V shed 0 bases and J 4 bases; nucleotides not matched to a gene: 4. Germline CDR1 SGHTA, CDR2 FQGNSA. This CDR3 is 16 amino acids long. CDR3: CASSLAPGQGNQPQHF. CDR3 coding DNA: TGTGCCAGCAGCTTAGCGCCGGGACAGGGAAATCAGCCCCAGCATTTT.

CDR3 protein: CASSQDAGGADTQYF. CDR3 sequence (DNA): TGTGCCAGCAGCCAAGACGCGGGAGGGGCAGATACGCAGTATTTT. The rearrangement links TRBV4-2 to TRBJ2-3; 9 bases align to TRBD2. Germline CDR1 LGHNA, CDR2 YNFKEQ. Unmatched junction bases numbered 2, after V lost 0 bases and J lost 4 bases. This CDR3 contains 15 residues.

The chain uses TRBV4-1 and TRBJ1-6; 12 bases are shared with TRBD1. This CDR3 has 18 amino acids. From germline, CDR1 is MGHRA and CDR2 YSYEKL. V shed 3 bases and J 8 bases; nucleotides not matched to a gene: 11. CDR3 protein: CASSHPGQGASPYSPLHF. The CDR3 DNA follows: TGCGCCAGCAGCCACCCGGGACAGGGGGCCAGCCCGTATTCACCCCTCCACTTT.